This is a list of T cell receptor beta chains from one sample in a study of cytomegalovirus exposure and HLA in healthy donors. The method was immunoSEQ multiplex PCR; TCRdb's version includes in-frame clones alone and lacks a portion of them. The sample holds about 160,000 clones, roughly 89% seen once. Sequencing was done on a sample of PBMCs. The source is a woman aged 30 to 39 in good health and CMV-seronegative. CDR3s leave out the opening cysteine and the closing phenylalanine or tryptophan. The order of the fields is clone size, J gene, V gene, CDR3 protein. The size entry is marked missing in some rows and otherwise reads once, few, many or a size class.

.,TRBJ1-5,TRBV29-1,SVKEGGGQPQH
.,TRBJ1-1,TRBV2,ASRAGRGTTEAF
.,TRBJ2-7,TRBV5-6,ASSVDRTYEQY
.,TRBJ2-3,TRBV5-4,ASSLPLARSTDTQY
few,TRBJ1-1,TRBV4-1,ASSRYRGGTEAF
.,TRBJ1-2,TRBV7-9,ASSLGPGSGYT
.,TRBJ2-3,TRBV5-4,ASSFPGLAGATSTDTQY
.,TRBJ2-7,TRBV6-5,ASSEEDTYEQY
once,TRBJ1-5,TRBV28,ATALAGQPQH
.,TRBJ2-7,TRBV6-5,ASTPGGSYEQY
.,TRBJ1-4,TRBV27,ASTSGALEKLF